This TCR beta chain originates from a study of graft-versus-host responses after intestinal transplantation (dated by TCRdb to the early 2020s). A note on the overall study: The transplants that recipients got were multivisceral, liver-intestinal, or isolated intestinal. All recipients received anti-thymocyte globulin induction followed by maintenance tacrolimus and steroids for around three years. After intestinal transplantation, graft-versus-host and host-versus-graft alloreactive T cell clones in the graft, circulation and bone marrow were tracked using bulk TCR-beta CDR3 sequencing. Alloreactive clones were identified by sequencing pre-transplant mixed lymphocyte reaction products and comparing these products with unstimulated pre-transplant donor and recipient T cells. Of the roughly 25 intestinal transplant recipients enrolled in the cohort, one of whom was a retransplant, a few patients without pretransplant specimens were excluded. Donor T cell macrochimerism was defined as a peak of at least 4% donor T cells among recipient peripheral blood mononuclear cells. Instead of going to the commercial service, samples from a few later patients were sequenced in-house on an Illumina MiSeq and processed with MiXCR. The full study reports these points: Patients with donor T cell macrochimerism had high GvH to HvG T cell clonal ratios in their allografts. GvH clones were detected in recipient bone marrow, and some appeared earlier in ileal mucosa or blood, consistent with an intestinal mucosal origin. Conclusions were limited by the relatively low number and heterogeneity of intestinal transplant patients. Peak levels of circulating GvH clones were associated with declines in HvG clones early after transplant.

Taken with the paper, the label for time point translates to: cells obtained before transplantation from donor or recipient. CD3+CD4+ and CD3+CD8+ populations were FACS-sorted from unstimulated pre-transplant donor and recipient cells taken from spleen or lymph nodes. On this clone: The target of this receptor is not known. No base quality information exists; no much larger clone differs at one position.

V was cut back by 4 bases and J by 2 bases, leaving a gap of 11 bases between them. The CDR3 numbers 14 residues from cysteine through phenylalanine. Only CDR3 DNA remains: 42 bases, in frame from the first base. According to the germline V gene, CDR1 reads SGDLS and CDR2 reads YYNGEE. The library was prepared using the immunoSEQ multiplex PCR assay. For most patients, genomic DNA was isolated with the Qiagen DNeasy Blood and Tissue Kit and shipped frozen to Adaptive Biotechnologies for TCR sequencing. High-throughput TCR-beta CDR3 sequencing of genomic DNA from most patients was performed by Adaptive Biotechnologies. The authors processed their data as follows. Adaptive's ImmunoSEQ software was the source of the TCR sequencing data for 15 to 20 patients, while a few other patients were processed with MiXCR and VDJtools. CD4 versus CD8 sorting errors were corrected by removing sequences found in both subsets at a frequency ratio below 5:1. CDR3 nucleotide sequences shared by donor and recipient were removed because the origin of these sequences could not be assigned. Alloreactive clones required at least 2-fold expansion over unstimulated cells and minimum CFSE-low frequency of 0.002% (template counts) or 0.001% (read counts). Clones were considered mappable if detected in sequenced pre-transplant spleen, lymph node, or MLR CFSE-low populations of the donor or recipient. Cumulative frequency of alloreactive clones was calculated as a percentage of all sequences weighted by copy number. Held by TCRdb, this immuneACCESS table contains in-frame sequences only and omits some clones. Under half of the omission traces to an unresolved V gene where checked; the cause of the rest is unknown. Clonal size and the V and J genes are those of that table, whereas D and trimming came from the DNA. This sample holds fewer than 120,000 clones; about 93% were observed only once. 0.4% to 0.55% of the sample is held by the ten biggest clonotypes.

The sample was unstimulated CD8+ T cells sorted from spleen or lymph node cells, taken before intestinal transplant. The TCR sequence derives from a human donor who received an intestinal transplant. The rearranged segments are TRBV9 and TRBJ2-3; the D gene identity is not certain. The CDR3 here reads CASSLQTATDTQYF. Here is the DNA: TGTGCCAGCAGCCTTCAGACGGCCACAGATACGCAGTATTTT.